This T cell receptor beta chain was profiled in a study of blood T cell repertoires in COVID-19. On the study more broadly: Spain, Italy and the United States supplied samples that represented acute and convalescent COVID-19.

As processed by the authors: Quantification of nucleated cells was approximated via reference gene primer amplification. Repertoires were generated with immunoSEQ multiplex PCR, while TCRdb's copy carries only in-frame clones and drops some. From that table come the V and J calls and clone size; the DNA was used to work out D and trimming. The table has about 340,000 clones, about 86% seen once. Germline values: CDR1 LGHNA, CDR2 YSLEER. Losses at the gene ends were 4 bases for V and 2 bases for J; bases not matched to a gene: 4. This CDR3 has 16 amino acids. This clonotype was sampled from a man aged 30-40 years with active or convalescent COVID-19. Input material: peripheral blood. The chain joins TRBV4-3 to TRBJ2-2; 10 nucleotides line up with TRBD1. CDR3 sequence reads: CASSPRTGGNTGELFF. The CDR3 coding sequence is TGCGCCAGCAGCCCAAGGACAGGGGGAAACACCGGGGAGCTGTTTTTT.